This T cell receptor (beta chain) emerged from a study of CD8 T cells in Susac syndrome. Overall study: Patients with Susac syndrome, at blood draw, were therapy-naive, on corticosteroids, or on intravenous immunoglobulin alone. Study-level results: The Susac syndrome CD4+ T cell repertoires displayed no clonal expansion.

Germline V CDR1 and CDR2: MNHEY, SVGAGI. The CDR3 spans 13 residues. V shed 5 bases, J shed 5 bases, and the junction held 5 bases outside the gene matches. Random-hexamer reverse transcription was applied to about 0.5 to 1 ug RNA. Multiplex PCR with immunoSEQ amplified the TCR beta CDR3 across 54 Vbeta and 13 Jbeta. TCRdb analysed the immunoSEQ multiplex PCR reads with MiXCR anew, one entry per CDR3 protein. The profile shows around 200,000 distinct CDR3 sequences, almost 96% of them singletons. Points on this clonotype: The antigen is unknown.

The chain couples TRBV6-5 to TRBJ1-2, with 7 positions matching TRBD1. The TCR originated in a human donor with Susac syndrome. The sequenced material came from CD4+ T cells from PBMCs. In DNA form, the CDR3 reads TGTGCCAGCAGTCGGGACAGCCCTTATGGCTACACCTTC. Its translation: CASSRDSPYGYTF.